Each of the 8 T cell receptor beta chains below was sequenced from the same sample in a study of cytomegalovirus exposure and HLA in healthy donors. It was with 60 Vbeta and 13 Jbeta primers that the PCR ran. Using immunoSEQ multiplex PCR, the repertoire was profiled, and TCRdb retains in-frame clones only, with some absent. Found here are 150,000 to 170,000 clones, 65% to 85% of them singletons; the top ten hold about 5.6%. Sequencing was carried out using PBMCs. Receptors originate from a woman aged 40 to 49 in good health and CMV-seropositive.

This chain uses TRBV6-5 with TRBJ1-1; D gene uncertain. CDR1 and CDR2 from the germline V gene are MNHEY and SVGAGI. V shed 2 bases and J shed 2 bases, with 12 bases lying between them. The CDR3 loop spans 15 amino acids. CDR3 nucleotide sequence: TGTGCCAGCAGTTACCGAAGAGGACTTAACACTGAAGCTTTCTTT. Encoded protein: CASSYRRGLNTEAFF.

The V gene is TRBV5-1, the J gene TRBJ2-2; TRBD1 agrees at 7 bases. Germline CDR1 is SGHRS and CDR2 is YFSETQ. Germline trimming cut 5 bases from V and 5 bases from J; bases unmatched to any gene: 9. The CDR3 is 15 residues long. CDR3 in DNA: TGCGCCAGCAGGGTTCCGGGACAGATAACCGGGGAGCTGTTTTTT. As protein: CASRVPGQITGELFF.

A few counts support this clone. This chain connects TRBV30 to TRBJ2-5; 10 bases are shared with TRBD2. This CDR3 is 14 amino acids long. Germline lookup yields CDR1 GTSNPN and CDR2 SVGIG (reference sequence). V dropped 8 bases and J dropped 4; count of bases not matched to a gene: 10. The CDR3, as DNA: TGTGCCGGGTCAGCGGGAGGGCCAGCAGAGACCCAGTACTTC. Encoded protein: CAGSAGGPAETQYF.

The chain combines TRBV27 with TRBJ2-1; TRBD2 matches 10 bases. Trimming cost V 2 bases and J 6 bases; bases outside gene matches: 1. The CDR3 runs 14 residues. From germline, CDR1 is MNHEY and CDR2 SMNVEV (reference sequence). CDR3 residues: CASSLLAGVNEQFF. DNA of the CDR3: TGTGCCAGCAGTTTACTAGCGGGAGTCAATGAGCAGTTCTTC.

V and J are TRBV19 and TRBJ2-4; 9 nucleotides align to TRBD1. The V and J ends lost 4 bases and 6 bases, in that order; junction bases with no gene match: 4. The CDR3 is 14 amino acids. In germline, CDR1 is LNHDA, CDR2 SQIVND (reference sequence). Here the CDR3 reads CASSNDRGTNIQYF. CDR3 DNA sequence: TGTGCCAGTAGTAACGACAGGGGGACAAACATTCAGTACTTC.

The CDR3 region has the DNA TGTGCCAGCTCAACGCCCAGACAAGTCTCTGGAAACACCATATATTTT. Its protein is CASSTPRQVSGNTIYF. The genes are TRBV18 and TRBJ1-3; the D is unclear. The CDR3 is 16 amino acids. Per germline, CDR1 KGHSH and CDR2 LQKENI. With 5 bases removed from V and 0 bases from J, the gap between germline ends came to 14 bases.

The V call is TRBV7-8, the J call TRBJ1-2; D call uncertain. Germline V CDR1 and CDR2: SGHVS, FQNEAQ. The CDR3 has 13 amino acids. The V end was cut by 5 bases, the J end by 1 base, with 8 bases between. CDR3 sequence reads: CASSRAGNYGYTF. CDR3 in DNA: TGTGCCAGCAGCCGCGCGGGTAACTATGGCTACACCTTC.

This clone was observed once. J is TRBJ2-1 and V is TRBV4-1; 9 bases map to TRBD2. There are 17 residues in the CDR3. Germline V gene data show CDR1 as MGHRA and CDR2 as YSYEKL. V lost 5 bases and J lost 0; bases outside the gene matches: 8. In nucleotides, the CDR3 is TGCGCCAGCAGCTCCCGCGGTAGCGGGAGCTCCTACAATGAGCAGTTCTTC. Translated, it gives CASSSRGSGSSYNEQFF.